This T cell receptor (beta chain) was identified during a study of T cells in Graves' hyperthyroidism and ophthalmopathy. Regarding the study as a whole: The model's output predicted ophthalmopathy at a median of about 5.9 months prior to onset.

This clonotype has ten or more counts. Its antigen is unidentified. The germline V gene has CDR1 LGHDT and CDR2 YNNKEL (reference sequence). This CDR3 contains 16 residues. V shed 3 bases and J 0 bases; nucleotides not matched to a gene: 6. It was RNA transcripts that yielded the amplified TCR beta CDR3 regions. The study used the HTBI primer set for a first-round RT-PCR of the TCR CDR3. Using its own MiXCR run on the multiplex PCR reads, TCRdb lists one record per CDR3 protein. The table lists fewer than 700,000 distinct CDR3 sequences, under 20% of them singletons. Thyroid ultrasound and orbital computed tomography, with clinical symptoms and serum thyroxine and TRAb, informed diagnoses.

The chain couples TRBV3-1 to TRBJ2-3; 7 nucleotides align to TRBD2. The sample comprised blood. This TCR derives from a woman aged 18-29 years with Graves' ophthalmopathy. The CDR3 DNA reads TGTGCCAGCAGCCACTCGAGAGCGGGGAGCACAGATACGCAGTATTTT. Residues: CASSHSRAGSTDTQYF.